The text below deals with one TCR beta chain. What antigen it recognizes has not been identified. The record has no base qualities; no much larger clone is one base away. The data were taken from a study of blood T cell repertoires in COVID-19 (dated by TCRdb to the early 2020s). For context, the study as a whole: Samples from collaborators originated in the United States, Italy and Spain and spanned both the acute and convalescent phases of COVID-19. The material from the prospective study consisted of cDNA or gDNA derived from T cells, B-cell-depleted T cells, or PBMCs. The dataset comprised deeply sampled blood TCRbeta repertoires from subjects exposed to, actively infected with, or recovered from COVID-19. The repertoires were released in a freely available public database meant as a resource for research on the immune response to SARS-CoV-2. The samples were drawn from two sources: the first 160 participants of the ongoing ImmuneRACE study, and about 1,300 subjects contributed by 6 global collaborators. A de-identified subject ID, COVID-19 status, age in years and sex were almost always included in the sample metadata. Where available, HLA class I and class II types were taken from metadata supplied by the sample provider and were not determined by assay-based typing.

Each collaborating institution followed its own protocols to collect whole blood in K2EDTA tubes. Collaborator samples were shipped for TCRbeta analysis as frozen whole blood, isolated PBMCs, or DNA extracted from either sample type. Inclusive of the bounding cysteine and phenylalanine, the CDR3 is 15 residues long. Kept here is only the CDR3 DNA, which spans 45 bases and is read in frame from base 1. CDR1 and CDR2 were assigned from the germline V gene (reference sequence) as MNHNY and SVGAGI. V and J are trimmed by 4 bases and 0 bases, and the gene matches miss 4 bases of the junction. The immunoSEQ Assay, a bias-controlled multiplex PCR, was used to amplify TCRbeta CDR3 regions from genomic DNA. In the source study's methods: The number of nucleated cells in each sample was estimated by amplification of reference gene primers within the assay. Sequence reads were collapsed and filtered to measure the absolute abundance of every unique TCRbeta CDR3 rearrangement. Productive Simpson clonality was computed per sample as the square root of Simpson's diversity index over productive rearrangements. In its TCRdb copy, this immuneACCESS table keeps in-frame sequences only and misses some clones. Where compared with another copy, unresolved V genes explain less than half of these, and the others have no known cause. V and J calls and clone size are copied from that table; D and trimming were computed from the DNA. Present in this sample are around 100,000 clones, approximately 69% of which were seen just once. The ten largest make up approximately 6.3% of the sample.

Study-level results and caveats: The amount of clinical and demographic metadata varied by source and participant and was provided uncurated.

Sequenced material: peripheral blood. The receptor's source is a man at least 80 years old with acute or convalescent COVID-19. Recombination linked TRBV6-6 to TRBJ2-7, with 9 bases in between that match TRBD1. The CDR3 sequence is CASSSPGQGSYEQYF. The base sequence is TGTGCCAGCAGTTCCCCGGGACAGGGCTCCTACGAGCAGTACTTC.